Listed below are T cell receptor beta chains from one sample, sequenced in a study of cytomegalovirus exposure and HLA in healthy donors. Sequencing was performed with immunoSEQ multiplex PCR; in TCRdb, only in-frame clones are kept and a portion is missing. The table has 160,000 or so clones, 70% to 85% seen once; the top ten hold approximately 0.7%. Sequenced material: PBMCs. The receptors here all came from a woman between 35 and 50 years old in good health and CMV-seronegative. Each CDR3 is given with its conserved first and last residue. A D gene is named only where the DNA matches it firmly. Where a row states a size, it is once, few, many or the class of an expanded clone; other rows omit it.

j_call	clone_size	v_call	d_call	cdr3_nt	cdr3_aa
TRBJ1-2	-	TRBV5-5	TRBD1	TGTGCCAGCAGCACCGACAGGGTAATTGGCTACACCTTC	CASSTDRVIGYTF
TRBJ2-3	-	TRBV5-1	-	TGCGCCAGCAGCTTGGCCCCACGGAGGGTCGATACGCAGTATTTT	CASSLAPRRVDTQYF
TRBJ2-1	-	TRBV19	-	TGTGCCAGTAGCACCACGCTATCTGTCAATGAGCAGTTCTTC	CASSTTLSVNEQFF
TRBJ2-7	-	TRBV4-2	-	TGTGCCAGCATGGGCCCCGATGGCGAGCAGTACTTC	CASMGPDGEQYF
TRBJ2-7	-	TRBV28	-	TGTGCCAGCAGTTTATCCCACGGCTACGAGCAGTACTTC	CASSLSHGYEQYF
TRBJ1-1	-	TRBV19	-	TGTGCCAGTAGCACAGGGCACGGAGACACTGAAGCTTTCTTT	CASSTGHGDTEAFF
TRBJ2-2	-	TRBV7-2	TRBD2	TGTGCCAGCAGCTTAGTGGGCGGGGGGAACACCGGGGAGCTGTTTTTT	CASSLVGGGNTGELFF
TRBJ1-5	-	TRBV7-6	TRBD1	TGTGCCAGCAGCTTAAGAATAGGACAGGGAGGTCAGCCCCAGCATTTT	CASSLRIGQGGQPQHF
TRBJ2-3	-	TRBV2	TRBD1	TGTGCCAGCAGTCCCGACAGGGTGAGCACAGATACGCAGTATTTT	CASSPDRVSTDTQYF
TRBJ2-6	-	TRBV5-1	TRBD1	TGCGCCAGCAGCTCGCACAGGGGCGGCCCTGGGGCCAACGTCCTGACTTTC	CASSSHRGGPGANVLTF
TRBJ2-5	few	TRBV4-1	TRBD2	TGCGCCAGCAGCCAAGAGAGGTCGGCGGGGGGTGGGGAGACCCAGTACTTC	CASSQERSAGGGETQYF
TRBJ2-7	-	TRBV6-6	-	TGTGCCAGCAGGAGAACAGGGTTCCACGAGCAGTACTTC	CASRRTGFHEQYF
TRBJ2-3	many	TRBV2	-	TGTGCCAGCAGTGAATTAGTGGGCACAGATACGCAGTATTTT	CASSELVGTDTQYF
TRBJ2-5	-	TRBV11-2	TRBD2	TGTGCCAGCAGCTTAGTCCTAGCGGTACAAGAGACCCAGTACTTC	CASSLVLAVQETQYF
TRBJ1-5	-	TRBV6-5	-	TGTGCCAGCAGTTCCAGGGGATCGAATCAGCCCCAGCATTTT	CASSSRGSNQPQHF
TRBJ2-7	-	TRBV28	-	TGTGCCAGCAGTTCCGACAGATACGAGCAGTACTTC	CASSSDRYEQYF
TRBJ2-5	-	TRBV13	TRBD1	TGTGCCAGCAGCCTATCCCCGACAGGGACGGAGACCCAGTACTTC	CASSLSPTGTETQYF
TRBJ2-5	-	TRBV11-3	-	TGTGCCAGCAGCTTTGGCAGGGCCCAAGAGACCCAGTACTTC	CASSFGRAQETQYF
TRBJ1-6	-	TRBV9	-	TGTGCCAGCAGTGATACCCCAGGGTCAGCCAATTCACCCCTCCACTTT	CASSDTPGSANSPLHF
TRBJ2-7	-	TRBV10-3	TRBD1	TGTGCCATCAGTGAGCCGATCGGGACAGGGATCTACGAGCAGTACTTC	CAISEPIGTGIYEQYF
TRBJ2-7	-	TRBV6-5	-	TGTGCCAGCAGTGTTCAGGGGGGTACGTACGAGCAGTACTTC	CASSVQGGTYEQYF
TRBJ2-7	-	TRBV6-6	TRBD1	TGTGCCAGCAGTTACCTGACAGGGAACCGTGACGAGCAGTACTTC	CASSYLTGNRDEQYF
TRBJ2-1	-	TRBV7-6	TRBD2	TGTGCCAGCAGCCGGGGACTAGCGGATTACAATGAGCAGTTCTTC	CASSRGLADYNEQFF
TRBJ2-3	-	TRBV5-8	-	TGTGCCAGCAGCTTGGAGCGAATTAGCACAGATACGCAGTATTTT	CASSLERISTDTQYF
TRBJ2-3	-	TRBV20-1	-	TGCAGTGCTCCTCTTACAGATACGCAGTATTTT	CSAPLTDTQYF
TRBJ2-3	-	TRBV11-2	-	TGTGCCAGCAGCTTAGGGTTAATGGGGGGAGCAGATACGCAGTATTTT	CASSLGLMGGADTQYF
TRBJ1-2	-	TRBV5-1	TRBD1	TGCGCCAGCAAATTCCTTCAAGGACAGGGGAGTGGCTACACCTTC	CASKFLQGQGSGYTF
TRBJ1-2	few	TRBV6-6	-	TGTGCCAGCACGGGGATCTCGGTTTATGGCTACACCTTC	CASTGISVYGYTF
TRBJ1-2	-	TRBV27	-	TGTGCCAGCAGACCTCTTGGCAGGGTCTATGGCTACACCTTC	CASRPLGRVYGYTF
TRBJ2-5	-	TRBV5-1	-	TGCGCCAGCAGCTTGGGGGCCTACAGGGTAGGGGGAGAGACCCAGTACTTC	CASSLGAYRVGGETQYF